Listed below are T cell receptor beta chains from one sample, sequenced in a study of cytomegalovirus exposure and HLA in healthy donors. The table came from immunoSEQ multiplex PCR; TCRdb's copy has only in-frame clones and leaves some out. Its table lists some 180,000 clones. The sequencing input was PBMCs. These receptors were collected from a man between 25 and 39 years old in good health and CMV-seronegative. Both conserved end residues are part of each CDR3. Each record gives: CDR3 protein, CDR3 DNA, J gene, clone size, CDR3 length, V gene, D gene. The D gene is left open where the match is weak. Only some rows state a clone size, as once, few, many or a class for expanded clones.

CASSSREGQLNTEAFF TGTGCCAGCAGCTCCAGGGAAGGGCAGCTCAACACTGAAGCTTTCTTT TRBJ1-1 NA 16 TRBV7-9 NA
CASTPWDRGLGANVLTF TGTGCCAGCACCCCGTGGGACAGGGGGCTGGGGGCCAACGTCCTGACTTTC TRBJ2-6 NA 17 TRBV2 TRBD1
CASSSELNRGRMRDTQYF TGCGCCAGCAGCTCCGAGCTTAACAGGGGGCGGATGAGAGATACGCAGTATTTT TRBJ2-3 NA 18 TRBV5-1 TRBD1
CASSLWGDGTQYF TGTGCCAGCAGCTTGTGGGGAGACGGGACCCAGTACTTC TRBJ2-5 NA 13 TRBV5-4 NA
CASSLQGRYEQYF TGTGCCAGTAGCCTACAGGGTCGCTACGAGCAGTACTTC TRBJ2-7 medium-sized 13 TRBV19 NA
CSAPGVGELFF TGCAGTGCTCCAGGGGTCGGGGAGCTGTTTTTT TRBJ2-2 NA 11 TRBV20-1 NA
CASGPGWQDYGYTF TGTGCCAGCGGCCCAGGTTGGCAGGACTATGGCTACACCTTC TRBJ1-2 NA 14 TRBV7-9 NA
CASSLGGGETQYF TGTGCCAGCAGTTTAGGCGGGGGAGAGACCCAGTACTTC TRBJ2-5 NA 13 TRBV6-5 TRBD2
CASSLALGLDYIQYF TGTGCCAGCAGCTTGGCCTTAGGACTAGACTACATTCAGTACTTC TRBJ2-4 NA 15 TRBV7-2 TRBD2
CASSLGGLAQDTQYF TGCGCCAGCAGCTTGGGCGGACTAGCTCAAGATACGCAGTATTTT TRBJ2-3 NA 15 TRBV5-1 TRBD2
CASTPGLSSYNEQFF TGTGCCAGCACCCCCGGACTGAGCTCCTACAATGAGCAGTTCTTC TRBJ2-1 NA 15 TRBV2 NA
CASSPREAGTEAFF TGTGCCAGCTCACCTCGGGAGGCTGGAACTGAAGCTTTCTTT TRBJ1-1 NA 14 TRBV18 NA
CSVESVTSGGARYNEQFF TGCAGCGTTGAGTCGGTTACTAGCGGGGGAGCCCGATACAATGAGCAGTTCTTC TRBJ2-1 NA 18 TRBV29-1 TRBD2
CASSLGTRTSTYEQYF TGTGCCAGCAGCTTAGGGACCAGGACTAGCACTTACGAGCAGTACTTC TRBJ2-7 NA 16 TRBV7-6 TRBD2
CASSAEGRTGELFF TGTGCCAGCTCCGCCGAAGGGAGAACCGGGGAGCTGTTTTTT TRBJ2-2 NA 14 TRBV18 NA
CASSQLTGGSQPQHF TGTGCCAGCAGCCAACTAACAGGGGGAAGTCAGCCCCAGCATTTT TRBJ1-5 NA 15 TRBV16 TRBD1
CASSPVGAVTYEQYF TGTGCCAGCTCCCCCGTGGGGGCGGTAACCTACGAGCAGTACTTC TRBJ2-7 NA 15 TRBV18 NA
CASSEGPGPGEKAFF TGTGCCAGCAGTGAAGGTCCCGGACCGGGGGAAAAAGCTTTCTTT TRBJ1-1 NA 15 TRBV2 NA
CASSRPLGLRFPDTQYF TGTGCCAGCAGCCGACCTTTGGGACTGCGTTTCCCAGATACGCAGTATTTT TRBJ2-3 NA 17 TRBV7-6 NA
CASSQGESQPQHF TGTGCCAGCAGTCAGGGGGAAAGTCAGCCCCAGCATTTT TRBJ1-5 NA 13 TRBV6-5 TRBD1
CASSIRQGAIGNTIYF TGTGCCAGTAGTATCAGACAGGGCGCGATTGGAAACACCATATATTTT TRBJ1-3 NA 16 TRBV19 TRBD1
CASSGDSTYEQYF TGTGCCAGCAGTGGAGACAGTACCTACGAGCAGTACTTC TRBJ2-7 NA 13 TRBV28 NA
CASLDRGRDEKLFF TGTGCCAGTCTAGACAGGGGGCGCGATGAAAAACTGTTTTTT TRBJ1-4 NA 14 TRBV6-6 TRBD1
CASSTSGTGIYEQYF TGTGCCAGTAGTACCTCCGGGACAGGGATCTACGAGCAGTACTTC TRBJ2-7 NA 15 TRBV19 TRBD1
CASIEDRGYTEAFF TGTGCCAGCATCGAGGACAGGGGGTACACTGAAGCTTTCTTT TRBJ1-1 NA 14 TRBV7-9 TRBD1
CASFTSAEAYEQYF TGTGCCAGCTTTACATCGGCGGAGGCCTACGAGCAGTACTTC TRBJ2-7 NA 14 TRBV7-8 NA
CASSYLDSSPYEQYF TGTGCCAGCAGCTACCTAGACAGTTCACCCTACGAGCAGTACTTC TRBJ2-7 NA 15 TRBV7-2 NA
CASSQGLPGGTNEKLFF TGTGCCAGCAGCCAGGGACTACCAGGAGGAACTAATGAAAAACTGTTTTTT TRBJ1-4 NA 17 TRBV5-8 NA
CASSVGGGSDTQYF TGTGCCAGCAGCGTAGGGGGGGGCTCGGATACGCAGTATTTT TRBJ2-3 NA 14 TRBV9 NA
CASSPPSAARTTEQYF TGTGCCAGCTCACCACCGTCGGCAGCGCGCACCACGGAGCAGTACTTC TRBJ2-7 NA 16 TRBV18 NA
CASSGQMNTEAFF TGTGCCAGCAGTGGACAGATGAACACTGAAGCTTTCTTT TRBJ1-1 NA 13 TRBV2 NA
CAWSFAGDQPQHF TGTGCCTGGAGTTTCGCAGGGGATCAGCCCCAGCATTTT TRBJ1-5 NA 13 TRBV30 NA
CANHRDQGEAFF TGCGCCAACCACAGGGACCAGGGTGAAGCTTTCTTT TRBJ1-1 NA 12 TRBV10-1 NA
CASRVDRDHTYEQYF TGTGCCAGCAGAGTCGACAGGGATCACACCTACGAGCAGTACTTC TRBJ2-7 NA 15 TRBV27 TRBD1
CASSPGSGPGEKLFF TGTGCCAGCTCTCCTGGTTCGGGTCCGGGTGAAAAACTGTTTTTT TRBJ1-4 NA 15 TRBV18 NA
CASIHRLTNTEAFF TGTGCCAGCATTCACAGATTGACGAACACTGAAGCTTTCTTT TRBJ1-1 NA 14 TRBV6-1 NA
CASKTPRGTGIYGYTF TGTGCCAGTAAAACCCCACGGGGGACAGGGATTTATGGCTACACCTTC TRBJ1-2 NA 16 TRBV19 TRBD1
CASSRAENTEAFF TGCGCCAGCAGCCGAGCGGAGAACACTGAAGCTTTCTTT TRBJ1-1 NA 13 TRBV4-3 NA
CASSQDWGGYGYTF TGCGCCAGCAGCCAAGATTGGGGGGGGTATGGCTACACCTTC TRBJ1-2 NA 14 TRBV4-1 NA
CASSPSNSDEQFF TGTGCCAGCTCACCCTCGAATTCGGATGAGCAGTTCTTC TRBJ2-1 NA 13 TRBV18 NA
CASSIQDDQGNEQFF TGTGCCAGTAGTATTCAAGATGATCAGGGGAATGAGCAGTTCTTC TRBJ2-1 NA 15 TRBV19 NA
CASQSRAGTEAFF TGTGCCTCACAATCGCGGGCGGGCACTGAAGCTTTCTTT TRBJ1-1 NA 13 TRBV19 NA
CASSLAPHRSSYEQYF TGTGCCAGCAGCTTGGCCCCGCACAGGAGCTCCTACGAGCAGTACTTC TRBJ2-7 NA 16 TRBV5-4 NA
CASSSTNPTGSSYNEQFF TGTGCCAGCAGCTCCACCAACCCGACAGGTAGCTCCTACAATGAGCAGTTCTTC TRBJ2-1 NA 18 TRBV7-9 NA
CASSIYRGTRGTEAFF TGTGCCAGTAGTATCTATCGGGGAACTCGAGGCACTGAAGCTTTCTTT TRBJ1-1 NA 16 TRBV19 NA
CASSLSFRVGSGISYEQYF TGTGCCAGCAGTTTAAGTTTTCGGGTCGGTAGCGGAATCTCCTACGAGCAGTACTTC TRBJ2-7 NA 19 TRBV27 NA
CASTGDWNTEAFF TGCGCCAGTACAGGGGATTGGAACACTGAAGCTTTCTTT TRBJ1-1 NA 13 TRBV4-1 TRBD1
CASSPRVAGGLTGELFF TGTGCCAGCAGCCCCAGGGTGGCGGGGGGGCTTACCGGGGAGCTGTTTTTT TRBJ2-2 NA 17 TRBV11-2 TRBD2
CASSLSSVRETQYF TGTGCCAGCAGTTTATCCAGCGTAAGGGAGACCCAGTACTTC TRBJ2-5 NA 14 TRBV27 NA
CASSLVRTSGYEQYF TGTGCCAGCAGCTTAGTGAGGACTTCGGGATACGAGCAGTACTTC TRBJ2-7 NA 15 TRBV11-2 NA
CAAGAATDTQYF TGTGCCGCAGGGGCGGCCACAGATACGCAGTATTTT TRBJ2-3 NA 12 TRBV6-5 NA
CASSAILWGGPPATQYF TGTGCCAGCAGTGCCATCCTCTGGGGGGGTCCTCCGGCGACCCAGTACTTC TRBJ2-5 NA 17 TRBV25-1 TRBD2
CASSEITQGIDEQYF TGTGCCAGCAGTGAAATAACACAGGGGATCGACGAGCAGTACTTC TRBJ2-7 NA 15 TRBV2 TRBD1
CASSGTSRDFYNEQFF TGTGCCAGCAGTGGGACTTCCCGAGATTTTTACAATGAGCAGTTCTTC TRBJ2-1 NA 16 TRBV2 NA
CASSHWQLSGGELFF TGTGCCAGCAGCCATTGGCAGCTAAGCGGCGGGGAGCTGTTTTTT TRBJ2-2 NA 15 TRBV14 NA
CASSLARGLGTGELFF TGTGCCAGCAGTTTAGCTAGAGGGCTGGGCACCGGGGAGCTGTTTTTT TRBJ2-2 NA 16 TRBV27 NA
CASSIRAGAMNTEAFF TGTGCCAGTAGTATCCGGGCAGGGGCCATGAACACTGAAGCTTTCTTT TRBJ1-1 NA 16 TRBV19 NA
CASSLGGRNEKLFF TGTGCCAGCAGCTTAGGGGGCCGTAATGAAAAACTGTTTTTT TRBJ1-4 NA 14 TRBV7-2 NA
CASRDTGGNTGELFF TGCGCCAGCAGAGACACAGGGGGCAACACCGGGGAGCTGTTTTTT TRBJ2-2 NA 15 TRBV10-2 TRBD1
CASAIVAPSGELFF TGTGCCAGCGCAATAGTTGCCCCCTCCGGGGAGCTGTTTTTT TRBJ2-2 NA 14 TRBV7-2 NA